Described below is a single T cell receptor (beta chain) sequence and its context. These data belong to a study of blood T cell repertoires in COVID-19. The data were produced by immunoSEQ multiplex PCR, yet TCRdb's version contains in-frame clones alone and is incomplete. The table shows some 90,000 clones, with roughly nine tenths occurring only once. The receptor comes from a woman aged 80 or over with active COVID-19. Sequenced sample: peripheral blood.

This chain's CDR3 is CASSYSYSGIAEAFF. The CDR3, as DNA: TGTGCCAGCAGTTATTCCTATTCAGGGATCGCTGAAGCTTTCTTT. The rearrangement links TRBV6-5 to TRBJ1-1; possibly TRBD1 for D (5 bases). The V and J ends lost 3 bases and 6 bases respectively, with 17 bases between them. This CDR3 contains 15 residues. Germline V gives CDR1 MNHEY, CDR2 SVGAGI.